The present T cell receptor (beta chain) was sequenced within a study of response to subunit inactivated influenza vaccine. Per germline, CDR1 LGHNA and CDR2 YSLEER. CDR3 length: 17 residues. Trimming removed 3 bases at V and 2 bases at J, with 18 bases between. Worth noting for this clonotype: No antigen is known for it.

Study results and caveats: The authors suggested that every seasonal influenza vaccination recruits few new T cells.

TCRdb ran MiXCR on the RT-PCR reads and lists one entry per CDR3 protein. The sample shows roughly 760,000 distinct CDR3 sequences, around 20% of them seen only once. This specimen was PBMCs from blood, taken 4 to 6 days after vaccination. This clonotype was obtained from a man between 50 and 59 years old who received an inactivated influenza vaccine. V gene TRBV4-3 combines with J gene TRBJ2-3; D is perhaps TRBD2 (7 bases). The CDR3 DNA reads TGCGCCAGCAGCCAGAGGGGGGGGCGAGGGGCCACAGATACGCAGTATTTT. Translating it yields CASSQRGGRGATDTQYF.